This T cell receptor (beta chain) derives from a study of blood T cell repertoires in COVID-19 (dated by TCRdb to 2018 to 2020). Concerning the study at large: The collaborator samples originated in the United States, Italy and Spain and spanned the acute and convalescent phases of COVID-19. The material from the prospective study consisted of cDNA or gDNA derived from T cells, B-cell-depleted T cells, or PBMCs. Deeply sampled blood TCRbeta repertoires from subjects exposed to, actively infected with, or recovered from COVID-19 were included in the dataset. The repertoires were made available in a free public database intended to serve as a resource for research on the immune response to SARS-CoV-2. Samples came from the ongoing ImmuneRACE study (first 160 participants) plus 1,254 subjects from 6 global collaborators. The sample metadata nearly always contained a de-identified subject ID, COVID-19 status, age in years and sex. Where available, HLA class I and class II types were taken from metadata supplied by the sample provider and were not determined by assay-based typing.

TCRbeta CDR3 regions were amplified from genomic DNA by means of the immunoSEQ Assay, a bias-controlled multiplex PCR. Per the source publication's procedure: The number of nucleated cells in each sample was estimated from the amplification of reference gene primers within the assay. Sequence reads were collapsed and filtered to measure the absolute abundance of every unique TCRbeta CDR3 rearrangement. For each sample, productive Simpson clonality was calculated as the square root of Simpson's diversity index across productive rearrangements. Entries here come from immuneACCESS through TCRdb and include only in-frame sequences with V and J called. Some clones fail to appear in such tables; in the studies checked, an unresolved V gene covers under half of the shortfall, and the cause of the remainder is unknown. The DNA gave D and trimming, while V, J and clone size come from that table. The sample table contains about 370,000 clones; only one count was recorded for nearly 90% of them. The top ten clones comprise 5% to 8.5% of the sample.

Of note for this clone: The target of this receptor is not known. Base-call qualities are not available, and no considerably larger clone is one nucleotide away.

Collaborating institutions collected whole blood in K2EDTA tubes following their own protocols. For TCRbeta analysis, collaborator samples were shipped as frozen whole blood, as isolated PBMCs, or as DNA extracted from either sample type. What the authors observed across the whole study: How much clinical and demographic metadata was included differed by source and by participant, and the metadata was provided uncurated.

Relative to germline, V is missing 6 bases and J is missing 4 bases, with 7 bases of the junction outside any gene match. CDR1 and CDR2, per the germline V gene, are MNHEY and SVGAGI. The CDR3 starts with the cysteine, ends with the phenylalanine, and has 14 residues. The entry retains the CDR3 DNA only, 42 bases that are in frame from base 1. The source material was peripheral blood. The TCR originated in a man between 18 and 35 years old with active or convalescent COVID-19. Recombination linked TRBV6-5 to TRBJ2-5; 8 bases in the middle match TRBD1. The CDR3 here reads CASRVTGAGETQYF. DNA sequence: TGTGCCAGCAGGGTGACAGGGGCGGGAGAGACCCAGTACTTC.